Included here is one TCR beta chain sequence, with context. This entry belongs to a study of blood T cell repertoires in COVID-19. As for the study in general: Acute-phase and convalescent COVID-19 samples originated in the United States, Italy and Spain.

Germline values: CDR1 SEHNR, CDR2 FQNEAQ (reference sequence). The CDR3 consists of 15 residues. Trimming cost V 5 bases and J 7 bases; bases outside gene matches: 11. Each participant's cohort was designated according to participant-reported clinical history. Original methodology: Amplifying reference gene primers gave estimates of nucleated cell counts. Assay used: immunoSEQ multiplex PCR; TCRdb lists only in-frame clones, some missing. That table gives V, J and clone size, and the DNA gave D and trimming. Of some 500,000 clones in the sample, approximately 87% are singletons; the top ten hold 1.8%.

Sequenced: PBMCs or T cells enriched from blood (not recorded which). This TCR came from a woman in her forties who had recovered from COVID-19. The chain carries TRBV7-9 and TRBJ1-5; 7 positions match TRBD1. The CDR3 loop is CASSPTGPGGQPQHF. For the CDR3, the DNA is TGTGCCAGCAGCCCGACAGGGCCCGGGGGACAGCCCCAGCATTTT.